This TCR beta chain is from a study of regulatory T cells in long-lasting Graves disease (dated by TCRdb to the early 2020s). About the investigation overall: Patients with newly diagnosed Graves' disease had been on antithyroid drugs for under 3 months. A total of some 35 samples underwent TCR sequencing, from roughly 13 patients with persistent Graves' disease and approximately 20 patients with newly diagnosed Graves' disease. The study was conducted in China and was registered as a clinical trial. Persistent Graves' disease patients were compared with newly diagnosed Graves' disease patients by peripheral blood TCR sequencing and RNA sequencing.

Library generation was performed with multiplex PCR. Instrument used: Illumina HiSeq 4000. To build TCR beta libraries, CDR3 regions were amplified by Arm-PCR using iRepertoire HTBI primers. Gel purification was performed on PCR products prior to sequencing. Per the authors' processing: Gene usage analysis of CDR3 amino acid clonotypes used the 62 TRBV and more than 13 TRBJ segments found across samples. COPE and FqMerger were used to merge the filtered high-quality paired reads into contigs. Contigs were aligned with BLAST to IMGT TRBV, TRBD and TRBJ reference genes, and CDR3 was defined per IMGT. Any clonotype with a frequency above 0.1% was classified as a highly expanded clone. Shannon entropy was used to measure repertoire diversity, and the Gini coefficient was used to measure V-J evenness. A clonotype found in more than one individual was treated as public. The raw public data were reprocessed by TCRdb itself: fastp quality trimming at Q25, MiXCR clonotype calling, in-frame beta chains only. Merged by CDR3 protein, the rows form single entries marked with the most common genes and DNA. These V and J calls originate from TCRdb's pipeline instead of the authors' own analysis. This sample gives 450,000 to 600,000 distinct CDR3 sequences in total; 15% to 20% of them show up just once. The ten largest clones capture 9% to 15% of the sample.

General study outcomes and caveats: Persistent patients shared more public clonotypes among themselves (2,741) than newly diagnosed patients did (nearly 1,000). Preferential use of TRBV28, TRBJ1-2 and TRBJ2-5 was observed in persistent disease, whereas TRBV20-1 and TRBJ2-1 were favored in newly diagnosed disease. The small sample size was acknowledged by the authors as a limitation that may reduce accuracy. Only peripheral blood was studied, because thyroid tissue, the primary lesion, was inaccessible. Sequencing and analysis were restricted to the TCR beta chain. Lower TCR Shannon entropy and fewer highly expanded clones were observed in persistent Graves' disease patients than in newly diagnosed patients, which suggested clonal expansion.

The intended sense of this specimen's time point label: newly diagnosed GD, antithyroid drugs for less than 3 months. For both TCR sequencing and RNA sequencing, RNA was extracted from PBMCs using TRIzol. The diagnosis of Graves' disease was made according to American Thyroid Association guidelines. Recruitment of patients was carried out at an endocrinology department in Xi'an, China. From each patient, around 9.3 milliliters of peripheral blood was collected into an EDTA anticoagulant tube. Ficoll Paque Plus density gradient separation was used to isolate PBMCs, and no additional T cell sorting was done. RNA quality was checked with an Agilent 2100 Bioanalyzer and agarose gel, and concentration with a NanoDrop 2000. The cysteine opens and the phenylalanine closes a CDR3 of 18 amino acids. Only the CDR3 DNA stays, 54 bases, in frame from base 1. Unmatched junction bases come to 16, with V trimmed by 7 bases and J by 3 bases. The germline V gene (reference sequence) supplies CDR1 LNHDA and CDR2 SQIVND.

This clonotype was recorded a few times. Its antigen specificity is not known. Base qualities are missing; no much larger clone stands one base away. A further study also used this sample, focusing on T cells in Graves' hyperthyroidism and ophthalmopathy. The second investigation adds: Stable Graves' hyperthyroidism was defined as no progression to ophthalmopathy during 18 months of follow-up. Hyperthyroidism patients were newly diagnosed, with disease duration under 2 months, and aged 18 to 65 years. Any patient with an uncontrolled infection, another autoimmune disease, pregnancy or lactation was excluded. Diagnoses were established on the basis of clinical symptoms, serum thyroxine and TRAb, thyroid ultrasound, and orbital computed tomography. The TCR CDR3 was subjected to a first round of RT-PCR using the HTBI primer set and the Qiagen OneStep RT-PCR kit. Most expanded thyroid clonotypes (frequency above 0.001) were also found in blood, which suggests that blood repertoires may mirror thyroid immune responses. In cross-validation, a model built on a 13 V-J signature told ophthalmopathy apart from stable hyperthyroidism with approximately 90% sensitivity and roughly 81% specificity, and in testing the same model reached 80%/75%. In validation, progression to ophthalmopathy was predicted by the model with nearly 71% sensitivity and 72.22% specificity, a median of around 5.9 months before onset. To identify distinguishing TCR V-J signatures, a discovery cohort of 90 to 100 patients was used, comprising 40 to 45 with Graves' ophthalmopathy and 57 with stable Graves' hyperthyroidism. Prospective prediction of ophthalmopathy was tested in an independent validation cohort consisting of roughly 20 hyperthyroidism patients and some 15 patients who later progressed to ophthalmopathy. For training and testing, the 80 to 100 patients in the discovery cohort were randomly divided in a 7:3 ratio. In addition, the study compared T-cell repertoires in thyroid tissue and in blood from over 5 Graves' hyperthyroidism patients. After sampling, hyperthyroidism patients received methimazole starting at 30 mg daily, and ophthalmopathy patients received high-dose intravenous methylprednisolone. A second multiplex PCR round built the libraries, followed by size selection and purification. Sequencing of the libraries was done on an Illumina HiSeq2000 using paired-end 100 bp reads. SOAPnuke was used to process the raw data, throwing out any read that contained adapters or uncalled bases, had a mean Phred below 15, or lacked an exact constant-primer or identifier match. COPE v1.2.5 was used to merge the high-quality paired reads, and each unique nucleotide sequence was defined as a clonotype. Clonotypes were aligned to IMGT TRBV, TRBD and TRBJ reference segments using MiTCR v1.1. Only V-J combinations with frequency above 0.0001, covering approximately 99% of repertoires, were analysed. A TCS score was defined as the ratio between F50 (clonal expansion) and ExV (chaos), using BLOSUM62-based TCRdist between CDR3 peptides within each V-J. Welch's t-statistics and random forest reduced around 520 V-J features to about 13, which were used in a naive Bayes classifier (R e1071). Sample size was not statistically predetermined, and investigators were not blinded to group allocation. According to the paper, TCR Vbeta CDR3 sequencing was carried out on more than 120 peripheral blood samples, which came from 40 to 45 ophthalmopathy, 70 to 80 hyperthyroidism and roughly 17 progressor patients.

The sample consisted of peripheral blood mononuclear cells (PBMCs), taken at new diagnosis, from a patient treated with antithyroid drugs. The clonotype comes from a man between 35 and 55 years old with Graves disease. Donor details come from another sample of the same person, matched by shared clones. The receptor chain draws on TRBV19 and TRBJ2-2; 8 bases in between match TRBD1. In nucleotide form, the sequence is TGTGCCAGTACTAACCCCCCCCTGGACAGGGTTTACACCGGGGAGCTGTTTTTT. Translated, this is CASTNPPLDRVYTGELFF. Reference TRBV19 and TRBJ2-2 genes cover what lies past the CDR3, so the full variable domain is DGGITQSPKYLFRKEGQNVTLSCEQNLNHDAMYWYRQDPGQGLRLIYYSQIVNDFQKGDIAEGYSVSREKKESFPLTVTSAQKNPTAFYLCASTNPPLDRVYTGELFFGEGSRLTVL.